This entry features one T cell receptor beta chain sequence. This clone was detected only once. Its antigen remains undetermined. Within one base of it there is no much larger clone, and no base qualities were kept. This specimen comes from a study of OX40 agonist ivuxolimab in advanced cancers. Looking at the study overall: Ivuxolimab, which targeted the costimulatory receptor OX40 (CD134), was an agonistic, fully human IgG2 monoclonal antibody. Among the 50 to 55 dose-escalation patients, approximately 20 had hepatocellular carcinoma, around 15 melanoma, 9 renal cell carcinoma and 9 head and neck cancer. Intravenous ivuxolimab was administered to patients every 2 weeks at six dose levels: 0.01, 0.1, 0.3, 1.5, 3 and 10 mg/kg. Peripheral TCRbeta sequencing aimed to test whether ivuxolimab altered TCR sequence diversity and caused clonal T-cell expansion. The paper covers the monotherapy dose-escalation part of the phase I ivuxolimab trial, which included N = 52 patients. In the dose-escalation cohort, roughly 82% of patients were male, and the mean age was roughly 60 years with a range of about 20 to 80. Patients were allowed to have had prior anti-PD-1, anti-PD-L1 or anti-CTLA-4 therapy, and around 40% of the dose-escalation patients had previously received checkpoint inhibitors. Partial responses occurred in three dose-escalation patients, of whom one had hepatocellular carcinoma and two had cutaneous melanoma. Points the paper makes about the study in general: The antigen specificity of the peripheral T cells that underwent clonal expansion was not determined. Low levels of normalized T-cell clonal expansion were also seen in some patients who did not respond. After ivuxolimab, more expanded clones were found on average in CD8+ T cells than in CD4+ T cells. Partial responders in the 0.1-3.0 mg/kg groups had among the lowest normalized peripheral clonal expansion, especially among CD8+ T cells. At doses of 0.1 to 3.0 mg/kg, clonal expansion of both CD4+ and CD8+ T cells in blood was seen between baseline and week 6.

V was cut back by 0 bases and J by 0 bases, leaving a gap of 7 bases between them. According to the germline V gene (reference sequence), CDR1 reads SGHNT and CDR2 reads YYREEE. Including the terminal cysteine and phenylalanine, the CDR3 comprises 15 residues. The kept DNA is CDR3 alone, 45 bases in frame from the first base. To sequence the TCRbeta CDR3 region, genomic DNA was isolated from the sorted cells. The immunoSEQ Assay was used for sequencing of TCRbeta CDR3 regions. The clones in this table, taken by TCRdb from immuneACCESS, are in-frame only. Not every clone is retained; where verified, under half of the shortfall comes from an unresolved V gene, and the cause of the rest is unknown. For this sample the table gives tens of thousands of clones, of which 70% to 90% were detected only once. The ten top clones hold approximately 3.6% of the sample. The trial excluded patients who had a history of autoimmune disease or were on systemic immunosuppression. Peripheral blood for TCR sequencing was collected from all dose cohorts at baseline, on cycle 4 day 1, and on cycle 7 day 1. The samples were drawn from a first-in-human, open-label, multicenter phase I dose-escalation trial of ivuxolimab. Adults with locally advanced or metastatic head and neck squamous cell, hepatocellular, melanoma or renal cell carcinoma were enrolled in the trial. CD4+ and CD8+ T cells were sorted separately from peripheral blood before TCR sequencing.

The source material was CD4+ or CD8+ T cells sorted from blood, sampled in a trial of the OX40 agonist ivuxolimab. The TCR sequence derives from an adult with an advanced solid tumor such as melanoma, head and neck, liver or kidney cancer. The chain is encoded by TRBV5-4 joined to TRBJ1-3; the D gene is perhaps TRBD1, from 6 matching bases. Read as DNA, the sequence is TGTGCCAGCAGCTTGGCAGGGGTCTCTGGAAACACCATATATTTT. Its amino acids are CASSLAGVSGNTIYF. The CDR3 plus the reference TRBV5-4 and TRBJ1-3 genes for the other parts give the full variable domain: ETGVTQSPTHLIKTRGQQVTLRCSSQSGHNTVSWYQQALGQGPQFIFQYYREEENGRGNFPPRFSGLQFPNYSSELNVNALELDDSALYLCASSLAGVSGNTIYFGEGSWLTVV.